These 24 T cell receptor beta chains share one sample of origin, sequenced in a study of PD-1 blockade in classical Hodgkin lymphoma. Profiled with immunoSEQ multiplex PCR; TCRdb holds only in-frame clones, not every one. The sample carries tens of thousands of clones, roughly 88% recorded once. Every patient experienced relapse after autologous stem cell transplantation, and brentuximab vedotin exposure varied. The sequencing here drew on peripheral blood mononuclear cells (PBMCs), taken before the second cycle of nivolumab. Source of these receptors: a human donor with classical Hodgkin lymphoma.

The J gene is TRBJ2-3, the V gene TRBV7-9; D is uncertain. Trimming took off 4 bases at V and 2 bases at J, with 7 bases between the two ends. This CDR3 has 13 residues. Germline CDR1 SEHNR, CDR2 FQNEAQ (reference sequence). The CDR3 bases are TGTGCCAGCAGCTCCGATACCACAGATACGCAGTATTTT. This sequence encodes CASSSDTTDTQYF.

A remark on this clone: Relative to the germline gene, one junction end is altered; a read error may explain this. The V call is TRBV7-7, the J call TRBJ2-5; D possibly corresponds to TRBD1 (6 bases). Germline V gene sequence: CDR1 SSHAT, CDR2 FNYEAQ (reference sequence). This CDR3 comprises 14 residues. The CDR3 nucleotides are TGTGCTAGCAGCTTAGGGGCAGGGGTTGAGACCCAGTACTTC. Protein sequence: CASSLGAGVETQYF.

The chain couples TRBV5-4 to TRBJ2-7, with 8 bases fitting TRBD1. Trimming cost V 2 bases and J 1 base; bases outside gene matches: 8. Germline V gene sequence: CDR1 SGHNT, CDR2 YYREEE (reference sequence). The length of the CDR3 is 16 residues. The CDR3 DNA follows: TGTGCCAGCAGCTTCTGGACAGGGAGGATATCCTACGAGCAGTACTTC. Residues: CASSFWTGRISYEQYF.

The genes are TRBV7-9 and TRBJ2-3; unclear D gene. In germline, CDR1 is SEHNR, CDR2 FQNEAQ (reference sequence). The germline V and J ends were trimmed by 5 bases and 3 bases, with 3 bases remaining between them. The CDR3 is 11 residues long. The CDR3 here is CASSATDTQYF. CDR3 nucleotides: TGTGCCAGCAGCGCAACAGATACGCAGTATTTT.

V usage is TRBV9 and J usage is TRBJ2-3; D is ambiguous. CDR3 length: 15 amino acids. Trimming cost V 0 bases and J 1 base, with 9 bases left between them. CDR1 is SGDLS and CDR2 is YYNGEE in the germline V gene. The CDR3 reads CASSVEPQRTDTQYF. CDR3 nucleotides: TGTGCCAGCAGCGTAGAGCCTCAACGCACAGATACGCAGTATTTT.

The genes are TRBV7-3 and TRBJ2-1, with D perhaps being TRBD1 or TRBD2 (5 bases each). Germline V gene data show CDR1 as SGHTA and CDR2 as FQGTGA. The ends were cut back, 5 bases at V and 0 bases at J, with 17 bases in the middle. The CDR3 spans 17 residues. The CDR3 loop is CASSPTSRESSYNEQFF. Written as DNA, the CDR3 is TGTGCCAGCAGCCCAACCTCCAGGGAGAGCTCCTACAATGAGCAGTTCTTC.

The chain couples TRBV6-5 to TRBJ1-2; unclear D gene. This CDR3 has 11 amino acids. CDR1 and CDR2 from the germline V gene are MNHEY and SVGAGI. The V gene lost 7 bases and the J gene lost 4 bases, with 7 bases spanning the gap. The CDR3 sequence: CASTSFYGYTF. DNA of the CDR3: TGTGCCAGCACCTCGTTCTATGGCTACACCTTC.

The chain is built from TRBV30 and TRBJ2-3; D assignment may be TRBD1 or TRBD2 (5 bases each). The V end lost 2 bases, the J end lost 4 bases, and 16 bases lay between the germline ends. Germline CDR1 reads GTSNPN; CDR2 reads SVGIG (reference sequence). CDR3 length equals 15 residues. CDR3 DNA sequence: TGTGCCTGGAGTCAAACTATCCGAGGGGCAGATACGCAGTATTTT. Translating it yields CAWSQTIRGADTQYF.

CDR3 nucleotide sequence: TGTGCCAGCAAGACTGGTCAGGAGAACACCGGGGAGCTGTTTTTT. This gives the protein CASKTGQENTGELFF. The chain uses TRBV28 and TRBJ2-2; D remains ambiguous. CDR3 length: 15 residues. Germline V gene data show CDR1 as MDHEN and CDR2 as SYDVKM. Trimming pared 7 bases from V and 1 base from J, leaving 13 bases between.

This CDR3 is CASSLGPHGYTF. CDR3 coding DNA: TGCGCCAGCAGCCTGGGACCCCACGGCTACACCTTC. The chain employs TRBV4-1 and TRBJ1-2; D may be TRBD1 (5 bases). The CDR3 is 12 residues long. From germline, CDR1 is MGHRA and CDR2 YSYEKL. V lost 4 bases to trimming and J lost 8 bases, with 11 bases between them.

The rearrangement uses TRBV18 and TRBJ2-1; TRBD2 might be the D (7 bases). V lost 0 bases, J lost 8 bases, and 14 bases lay in between. The CDR3 has 15 amino acids. CDR1 and CDR2 (germline): KGHSH, LQKENI. The chain's CDR3 is CASSPPSGGGDEQFF. The CDR3 coding sequence is TGTGCCAGCTCACCACCCTCTGGGGGGGGCGATGAGCAGTTCTTC.

V gene TRBV2 combines with J gene TRBJ1-2, with TRBD1 identical over 7 bases. Germline CDR1 is SNHLY and CDR2 is FYNNEI. This CDR3 region has 14 residues. The ends lost 7 bases at V and 6 bases at J; junction bases unmatched: 11. The CDR3 bases are TGTGCCAGCACCGAGGAGAGGGGGCACGATGGCTACACCTTC. Translation gives CASTEERGHDGYTF.

The chain has TRBV21-1 and TRBJ2-1; the DNA was not compared with TRBD2, the D call given in the table. TRBV21-1 is listed as a pseudogene. The CDR3 is 19 residues long. The CDR3 nucleotides are TGTGCCAGCAGCAAAGTCCCGAAAAATAGCGGCAGCTCCTACAATGAGCAGTTCTTC. Encoded protein: CASSKVPKNSGSSYNEQFF.

The DNA for the CDR3 is TGCGCCAGCAGCGCGGGACTAAAAGCCTACGAGCAGTACTTC. Protein product: CASSAGLKAYEQYF. The chain recombines TRBV5-1 with TRBJ2-7; 7 nucleotides agree with TRBD2. The CDR3 length is 14 residues. Germline lookup yields CDR1 SGHRS and CDR2 YFSETQ. Trimming removed 4 bases from V and 2 bases from J; junction bases left unmatched: 6.

The chain links TRBV29-1 to TRBJ2-4; TRBD1 agrees at 8 bases. The CDR3 covers 11 residues. Germline V gene sequence: CDR1 SQVTM, CDR2 ANQGSEA. With V trimmed by 5 bases and J by 13 bases, 7 bases remained unmatched. CDR3 coding DNA: TGCAGCGTTTGGCTGGACAGGGCACAGTACTTC. This encodes CSVWLDRAQYF.

The V call is TRBV6-5, the J call TRBJ1-1; D possibly corresponds to TRBD1 (5 bases). This CDR3 is 16 amino acids long. Germline V gene data show CDR1 as MNHEY and CDR2 as SVGAGI. V was clipped by 2 bases and J by 0 bases, with 13 bases between them. The CDR3 loop is CASSYVQGLMNTEAFF. The CDR3 DNA sequence: TGTGCCAGCAGTTACGTCCAGGGCCTCATGAACACTGAAGCTTTCTTT.

The chain links TRBV5-4 to TRBJ2-3; D remains ambiguous. Germline CDR1 reads SGHNT; CDR2 reads YYREEE (reference sequence). This CDR3 has 15 amino acids. Trimming removed 2 bases from V and 0 bases from J, with 10 bases in between. This CDR3 reads CASSLNQPSTDTQYF. In DNA form, the CDR3 reads TGTGCCAGCAGCTTAAACCAGCCAAGCACAGATACGCAGTATTTT.

The rearrangement joins TRBV18 to TRBJ1-1, with TRBD1 as a possible D gene (6 bases). V lost 4 bases and J 7 bases, leaving 16 bases between the germline ends. The CDR3 sequence is 14 residues long. Germline-derived CDR1 and CDR2 are KGHSH and LQKENI. The chain's CDR3 is CASSQAYRDNEAFF. CDR3 bases: TGTGCCAGCTCACAAGCATACCGGGACAATGAAGCTTTCTTT.

The sample holds one count of this clone. Other DNA variants within this sample encode the same CDR3. The chain recombines TRBV2 with TRBJ2-2; D gene unclear. The CDR3 runs to 11 residues. The germline gives CDR1 SNHLY, CDR2 FYNNEI. V lost 2 bases to trimming and J lost 5 bases, with 0 bases between them. For the CDR3, the DNA is TGTGCCAGCAGTGAAACCGGGGAGCTGTTTTTT. Translation: CASSETGELFF.

The rearrangement joins TRBV7-6 to TRBJ2-3; TRBD2 matches 14 bases. J was trimmed by 5 bases and V by 5 bases; bases with no gene match: 3. CDR1 SGHVS and CDR2 FNYEAQ come from the germline V gene. This CDR3 has 15 amino acids. The CDR3 bases are TGTGCCAGCAGCCAAGGACTAGCGGGAGGAGATACGCAGTATTTT. Its protein is CASSQGLAGGDTQYF.

This sequence joins TRBV30 and TRBJ1-2; TRBD1 might be the D (6 bases). The CDR3 loop spans 14 amino acids. Germline V lookup: CDR1 GTSNPN, CDR2 SVGIG (reference sequence). V lost 7 bases, J lost 3 bases, and 18 bases lay in between. The CDR3 DNA is TGTGCCTTGGAGGCAGGGGCGTGGGACTATGGCTACACCTTC. It codes for CALEAGAWDYGYTF. Based on the CDR3 plus reference TRBV30 and TRBJ1-2, the full variable domain is SQTIHQWPATLVQPVGSPLSLECTVEGTSNPNLYWYRQAAGRGLQLLFYSVGIGQISSEVPQNLSASRPQDRQFILSSKKLLLSDSGFYLCALEAGAWDYGYTFGSGTRLTVV.

The genes are TRBV6-1 and TRBJ2-7; D is unresolved. Trimming left V 1 base short and J 0 bases short, with 4 bases between. The germline V gene encodes CDR1 MNHNS and CDR2 SASEGT. The CDR3 spans 13 residues. CDR3 loop: CASSEGYSYEQYF. CDR3 DNA: TGTGCCAGCAGTGAAGGGTACTCCTACGAGCAGTACTTC.

A note on this clone: The junction and the germline gene differ at one end; a read error may be behind it. The rearrangement joins TRBV5-8 to TRBJ2-7; 10 bases map to TRBD2. Per the germline V gene, CDR1 is SGHTS and CDR2 is YDEGEE. The CDR3 is made up of 18 amino acids. The CDR3: CASSLSTGWGIPGTSEDF. In DNA, the CDR3 is TGTGCCAGCAGCTTGTCCACGGGTTGGGGGATTCCCGGGACTAGCGAAGACTTC. The variable domain in full, completed from reference TRBV5-8 and TRBJ2-7, reads EAGVTQSPTHLIKTRGQQATLRCSPISGHTSVYWYQQALGLGLQFLLWYDEGEERNRGNFPPRFSGRQFPNYSSELNVNALELEDSALYLCASSLSTGWGIPGTSEDFGPGTRLTVT.

The chain uses TRBV7-9 and TRBJ1-4; 7 bases agree with TRBD1. Germline-derived CDR1 and CDR2 are SEHNR and FQNEAQ (reference sequence). J lost 9 bases, V lost 1 base, and 5 bases had no gene match. The CDR3 runs to 14 residues. As DNA, the CDR3 is TGTGCCAGCAGCTTAGAAGCGACAGGGCAAAAACTGTTTTTT. This sequence encodes CASSLEATGQKLFF.